This is a list of T cell receptor beta chains from one sample in a study of T cell responses to AZD1222 COVID-19 vaccine. Profiling relied on immunoSEQ multiplex PCR, and the TCRdb table lists in-frame clones only, not all of them. The sample has over 100,000 clones, roughly nine tenths seen once. Specimen: peripheral blood, collected on day 0 of AZD1222 vaccination. Receptors were obtained from an adult in good health. Each CDR3 is given with its conserved first and last residue. A D gene is named only where the DNA matches it firmly. Only some rows state a clone size, as once, few, many or a class for expanded clones.

.	TRBV18	.	TRBJ2-6	TGTGCCAGCTCACTAGACTCTGGGGCCAACGTCCTGACTTTC	CASSLDSGANVLTF
.	TRBV6-5	.	TRBJ2-7	TGTGCCAGCAGGGGCAGGGTCTACGAGCAGTACTTC	CASRGRVYEQYF
.	TRBV2	few	TRBJ1-5	TGTGCCAGCAACGAGCAGGGGTTCGGTCAGCCCCAGCATTTT	CASNEQGFGQPQHF
.	TRBV19	.	TRBJ1-2	TGTGCCAGTACCGGACAGAACTATGGCTACACCTTC	CASTGQNYGYTF
TRBD1	TRBV4-1	.	TRBJ2-6	TGCGCCAGCAGCCAAGACACAGGGGGCTCTGGGGCCAACGTCCTGACTTTC	CASSQDTGGSGANVLTF
.	TRBV4-3	.	TRBJ1-1	TGCGCCAGCAGCCAAGATCGGGGGCCCAGGGCGGATGAAGCTTTCTTT	CASSQDRGPRADEAFF
TRBD1	TRBV27	.	TRBJ2-7	TGTGCCAGCAGTCCCGGGACAGGGCCGACCTACGAGCAGTACTTC	CASSPGTGPTYEQYF
TRBD2	TRBV5-4	.	TRBJ2-5	TGTGCCAGCAGCTCATCCCTGACTAGCGGGGTGGAGACCCAGTACTTC	CASSSSLTSGVETQYF
.	TRBV29-1	.	TRBJ2-3	TGCAGCGTTACCGAACAGGGTGGTACGCAGTATTTT	CSVTEQGGTQYF
.	TRBV30	.	TRBJ1-2	TGTGCCTGGAGTAACGGGGCCAGAGAGAGTAACGGCTACACCTTC	CAWSNGARESNGYTF
TRBD2	TRBV7-2	.	TRBJ2-5	TGTGCCAGCAGCACTAGCGGGGGCAGGGAGACCCAGTACTTC	CASSTSGGRETQYF
.	TRBV5-6	.	TRBJ2-7	TGTGCCAGCAGCCGCCCAGGGGGCGGGGGAACCTACGAGCAGTACTTC	CASSRPGGGGTYEQYF